The 26 T cell receptor beta chains reported below all come from one sample, sequenced in a study of shared clonotypes between healthy human individuals. Sequencing used immunoSEQ multiplex PCR; TCRdb keeps in-frame clones, though not all of them. The sample includes under 1,100,000 clones, about 75% seen only once; the top ten take around 1.5%. The source material was memory CD4+ T cells sorted from blood. The subset was: CD45RA-negative fraction. These receptors were collected from a man aged 18 to 30 in good health.

Only a few counts were recorded for this clone. CDR3 sequence reads: CASSLGGQLNEKLFF. The CDR3 bases are TGTGCCAGCAGCCTTGGGGGACAGCTCAATGAAAAACTGTTTTTT. The chain couples TRBV6-1 to TRBJ1-4; 7 bases are shared with TRBD1. CDR3 size: 15 residues. The J segment lost 5 bases and the V segment lost 6 bases, leaving 9 bases of the junction unmatched. CDR1 is MNHNS and CDR2 is SASEGT in the germline V gene.

This clone was observed many times. The chain joins TRBV7-8 to TRBJ1-1, with D hard to call. Between the trimmed V and J ends, which lost 1 base and 5 bases, there was a span of 8 bases. Looked up from germline, CDR1 is SGHVS and CDR2 is FQNEAQ. This CDR3 is built from 13 residues. In DNA form, the CDR3 reads TGTGCCAGCAGCTTAGGCGGGCAGACTGAAGCTTTCTTT. This translates into CASSLGGQTEAFF.

This clone was counted only a few times. The chain uses TRBV9 and TRBJ1-6; D is uncertain. CDR1 and CDR2 (germline): SGDLS, YYNGEE. This CDR3 is built from 13 residues. The germline V and J ends were trimmed by 8 bases and 13 bases, with 19 bases remaining between them. The CDR3 DNA reads as TGTGCCAGTAACCTAGATGGGGTTGGGCCCCTCCACTTT. Encoded protein: CASNLDGVGPLHF.

A single count supports this clone. The chain uses TRBV2 and TRBJ2-5; D possibly corresponds to TRBD1 (5 bases). Germline CDR1 and CDR2: SNHLY and FYNNEI. The CDR3 extends over 14 amino acids. V lost 3 bases and J lost 5, with 13 bases in between. The CDR3 spells CASSDSGPGETQYF. In nucleotides, the CDR3 is TGTGCCAGCAGTGATTCAGGGCCCGGGGAGACCCAGTACTTC.

The chain is built from TRBV6-1 and TRBJ2-2, with 8 bases that match TRBD1. This CDR3 region has 14 residues. Germline CDR1 and CDR2: MNHNS and SASEGT. Trimming at V came to 5 bases and at J to 4 bases, leaving 3 bases not matched to a gene. The CDR3 DNA sequence: TGTGCCAGCAGTCCAACAGGGGGCACCGGGGAGCTGTTTTTT. Translating it yields CASSPTGGTGELFF.

Turning to this clone: The same CDR3 also results from other DNA sequences found in this sample. This chain links TRBV19 with TRBJ1-1, with D possibly TRBD1 on 6 matching bases. Germline V gives CDR1 LNHDA, CDR2 SQIVND (reference sequence). The CDR3 consists of 11 residues. The V gene lost 8 bases and the J gene lost 4 bases, with 8 bases spanning the gap. The CDR3 DNA reads TGTGCCAGTTCAGGGGCCACTGAAGCTTTCTTT. Its translation: CASSGATEAFF.

The V gene is TRBV10-3, the J gene TRBJ1-2; 8 bases fit TRBD1. This CDR3 has 13 residues. Germline assignment: CDR1 ENHRY and CDR2 SYGVKD. V gave up 5 bases and J gave up 8 bases; unmatched junction bases: 7. The DNA for the CDR3 is TGTGCCATCAGTATGGACAGGGATGGAGGCTACACCTTC. Its protein product is CAISMDRDGGYTF.

This clone was found a few times. This chain connects TRBV19 to TRBJ1-2, with a possible D match to TRBD1 (5 bases). V was clipped by 5 bases and J by 2 bases, with 12 bases between them. Germline-derived CDR1 and CDR2 are LNHDA and SQIVND (reference sequence). The CDR3 loop spans 14 amino acids. CDR3 in amino acids: CASSRNAGNYGYTF. The CDR3 DNA follows: TGTGCCAGTAGTCGGAACGCAGGGAACTATGGCTACACCTTC.

The chain carries TRBV19 and TRBJ2-7; D unclear. Per germline, CDR1 LNHDA and CDR2 SQIVND (reference sequence). Trimming stripped 3 bases from V and 4 bases from J, with 16 bases between. The length of the CDR3 is 15 residues. This CDR3 is CASSIRDIGRYEQYF. The CDR3 DNA follows: TGTGCCAGTAGTATTCGCGACATCGGTCGGTACGAGCAGTACTTC. The whole variable domain, filled in from reference TRBV19 and TRBJ2-7, reads DGGITQSPKYLFRKEGQNVTLSCEQNLNHDAMYWYRQDPGQGLRLIYYSQIVNDFQKGDIAEGYSVSREKKESFPLTVTSAQKNPTAFYLCASSIRDIGRYEQYFGPGTRLTVT.

The gene calls are TRBV29-1 and TRBJ2-7; 7 bases fit TRBD1. V lost 4 bases to trimming and J lost 4 bases; unmatched junction nucleotides: 4. Germline values: CDR1 SQVTM, CDR2 ANQGSEA. The CDR3 is 12 residues long. The chain's CDR3 is CSVGQGRYEQYF. DNA of the CDR3: TGCAGCGTTGGACAGGGACGGTACGAGCAGTACTTC.

This clone was seen at least ten times. The chain combines TRBV19 with TRBJ1-3, with D maybe TRBD1 (6 bases). Trimming shortened V by 4 bases and J by 0 bases, and 13 bases separated the two germline ends. Per germline, CDR1 LNHDA and CDR2 SQIVND (reference sequence). The CDR3 length is 16 residues. The CDR3: CASSRGQPYSGNTIYF. The CDR3 DNA sequence: TGTGCCAGTAGTAGAGGACAGCCCTACTCTGGAAACACCATATATTTT. Variable domain in full (rest from reference TRBV19 and TRBJ1-3): DGGITQSPKYLFRKEGQNVTLSCEQNLNHDAMYWYRQDPGQGLRLIYYSQIVNDFQKGDIAEGYSVSREKKESFPLTVTSAQKNPTAFYLCASSRGQPYSGNTIYFGEGSWLTVV.

This clone has just a few counts. This same CDR3 is encoded by further DNA sequences in the sample. This chain uses TRBV19 with TRBJ1-1; D is possibly TRBD1 (6 bases). The V gene's germline CDR1 is LNHDA and CDR2 SQIVND (reference sequence). The CDR3 extends over 14 amino acids. V was trimmed by 6 bases and J by 2 bases, leaving 13 bases between them. The CDR3 region is CASRTIQGNTEAFF. CDR3 DNA sequence: TGTGCCAGTAGGACAATACAGGGTAACACTGAAGCTTTCTTT.

The chain combines TRBV30 with TRBJ1-2; the D gene is possibly TRBD1 (6 bases). The length of the CDR3 is 12 residues. V was shortened by 0 bases and J by 4 bases, with 6 bases between the two germline ends. The germline gives CDR1 GTSNPN, CDR2 SVGIG (reference sequence). CDR3 sequence: CAWSVDSYGYTF. DNA for the CDR3: TGTGCCTGGAGTGTGGACAGCTATGGCTACACCTTC.

This clone came up a few times. This chain links TRBV29-1 with TRBJ1-2, with D tentatively TRBD1 (5 bases). CDR1 SQVTM and CDR2 ANQGSEA come from the germline V gene. This CDR3 comprises 13 residues. V was shortened by 8 bases and J by 7 bases, with 20 bases between the two germline ends. The CDR3 spells CSSLGGLASGYTF. CDR3 bases: TGCAGCTCCCTGGGGGGTCTAGCCTCTGGCTACACCTTC. Full variable domain (rest looked up from reference TRBV29-1 and TRBJ1-2): SAVISQKPSRDICQRGTSLTIQCQVDSQVTMMFWYRQQPGQSLTLIATANQGSEATYESGFVIDKFPISRPNLTFSTLTVSNMSPEDSSIYLCSSLGGLASGYTFGSGTRLTVV.

This CDR3 is CASREQMSSYEQYF. As DNA, the CDR3 is TGTGCCAGCAGAGAACAGATGAGCTCCTACGAGCAGTACTTC. The chain employs TRBV2 and TRBJ2-7; D gene ambiguous. V lost 6 bases and J 0 bases, leaving 12 bases between the germline ends. The CDR3 spans 14 residues. Germline values: CDR1 SNHLY, CDR2 FYNNEI.

The chain recombines TRBV14 with TRBJ1-1; 7 bases fit TRBD1. Germline trimming cut 4 bases from V and 6 bases from J; bases unmatched to any gene: 8. The CDR3 is 14 amino acids. The germline CDR1 and CDR2 sequences are SGHDN and FVKESK. The CDR3 region is CASSLQGGGSEAFF. The CDR3 DNA follows: TGTGCCAGCAGCCTTCAGGGGGGAGGCTCTGAAGCTTTCTTT.

This chain connects TRBV6-6 to TRBJ2-7; D unresolved. V was trimmed by 0 bases and J by 2 bases, leaving 11 bases between them. The CDR3 covers 15 residues. Germline loops: CDR1 MNHNY, CDR2 SVGAGI (reference sequence). The CDR3 reads CASSYSAASTYEQYF. The CDR3 region has the DNA TGTGCCAGCAGTTACTCGGCCGCTAGTACCTACGAGCAGTACTTC.

This clone appeared a few times. The genes are TRBV9 and TRBJ1-3, with 9 bases matching TRBD1. This CDR3 has 20 residues. Germline CDR1 reads SGDLS; CDR2 reads YYNGEE. The trim removed 0 bases at V and 2 bases at J, leaving 15 bases unmatched. The CDR3 region is CASSVDRGRQYLRPGNTIYF. The DNA for the CDR3 is TGTGCCAGCAGCGTAGACAGGGGGCGCCAATACTTACGGCCTGGAAACACCATATATTTT.

This sequence joins TRBV30 and TRBJ2-7; TRBD2 matches at 7 bases. V lost 0 bases and J lost 13; bases outside the gene matches: 9. The germline V gene has CDR1 GTSNPN and CDR2 SVGIG (reference sequence). This CDR3 contains 12 residues. CDR3 sequence (DNA): TGTGCCTGGAGTGTTAACCTGAGCGGGGTTTACTTC. Translating gives CAWSVNLSGVYF.

V and J are TRBV30 and TRBJ2-5, with TRBD2 as a possible D gene (6 bases). The CDR3 consists of 13 residues. V was shortened by 2 bases and J by 4 bases, with 11 bases between the two germline ends. Germline CDR1 reads GTSNPN; CDR2 reads SVGIG (reference sequence). The CDR3 spells CAWSKRERETQYF. The CDR3 coding sequence is TGTGCCTGGAGTAAACGGGAGAGAGAGACCCAGTACTTC.

V is TRBV2 and J is TRBJ2-1, with 7 bases identical to TRBD2. V was pared by 4 bases and J by 6 bases, with 3 bases of the junction left unmatched. The CDR3 is 13 residues long. Per germline, CDR1 SNHLY and CDR2 FYNNEI. CDR3 coding DNA: TGTGCCAGCAGTGGTGGGGGGGTCAATGAGCAGTTCTTC. It codes for CASSGGGVNEQFF.

V and J are TRBV7-2 and TRBJ2-3; 7 nucleotides match TRBD1. Germline assignment: CDR1 SGHTA and CDR2 FQGNSA. V lost 5 bases to trimming and J lost 1 base; unmatched junction nucleotides: 3. CDR3 length equals 14 residues. DNA for the CDR3: TGTGCCAGCAGCCTTCAGGGGGGCACAGATACGCAGTATTTT. This codes for CASSLQGGTDTQYF.

This clone was seen more than once but under ten times. The chain carries TRBV10-3 and TRBJ1-1; D remains unclear. V lost 4 bases, J lost 1 base, and 13 bases lay in between. The germline gives CDR1 ENHRY, CDR2 SYGVKD. This CDR3 has 15 residues. CDR3 loop: CAISGQQTGNTEAFF. The CDR3 bases are TGTGCCATCAGTGGTCAACAAACCGGGAACACTGAAGCTTTCTTT.

The table lists this clone with a few counts. The J gene is TRBJ1-2, the V gene TRBV2; 11 bases fit TRBD1. CDR1 is SNHLY, CDR2 FYNNEI, per germline. V was clipped by 4 bases and J by 5 bases; unmatched bases: 9. The CDR3 has 16 amino acids. CDR3 nucleotide sequence: TGTGCCAGCAGTGGGACAGGAGGACAGGGGGCATATGGCTACACCTTC. It is translated as CASSGTGGQGAYGYTF.

The rearrangement uses TRBV28 and TRBJ2-4, with TRBD2 matching over 12 bases. The junction had 1 base not matched to a gene; V was cut back by 4 bases and J by 3 bases. The CDR3 runs 15 residues. CDR1 MDHEN and CDR2 SYDVKM come from the germline V gene. CDR3 region: CASSSSGGVKNIQYF. In nucleotides, the CDR3 is TGTGCCAGCAGTTCTAGCGGGGGGGTCAAAAACATTCAGTACTTC.

This sequence joins TRBV2 and TRBJ2-5; 11 bases agree with TRBD2. This CDR3 region has 14 residues. Germline V gene sequence: CDR1 SNHLY, CDR2 FYNNEI. Trimming at V came to 9 bases and at J to 5 bases, leaving 8 bases not matched to a gene. The CDR3 bases are TGTGCCAGTGATAGCGGGAGGGCCTCGGAGACCCAGTACTTC. Amino acids: CASDSGRASETQYF.